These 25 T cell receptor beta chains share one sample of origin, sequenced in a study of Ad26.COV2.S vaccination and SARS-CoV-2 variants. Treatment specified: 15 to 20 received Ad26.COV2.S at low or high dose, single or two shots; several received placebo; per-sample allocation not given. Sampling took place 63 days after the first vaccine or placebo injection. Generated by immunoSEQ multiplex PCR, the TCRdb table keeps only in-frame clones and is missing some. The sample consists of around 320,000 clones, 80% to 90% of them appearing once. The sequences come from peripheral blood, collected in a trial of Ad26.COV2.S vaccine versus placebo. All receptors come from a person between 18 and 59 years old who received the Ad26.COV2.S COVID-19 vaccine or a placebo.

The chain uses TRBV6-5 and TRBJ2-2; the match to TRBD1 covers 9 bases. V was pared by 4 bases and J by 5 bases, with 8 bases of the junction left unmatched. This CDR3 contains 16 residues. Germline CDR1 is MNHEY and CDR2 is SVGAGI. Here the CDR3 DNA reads TGTGCCAGCAGTTCCGGACAGGGGACGTGGACCGGGGAGCTGTTTTTT. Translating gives CASSSGQGTWTGELFF.

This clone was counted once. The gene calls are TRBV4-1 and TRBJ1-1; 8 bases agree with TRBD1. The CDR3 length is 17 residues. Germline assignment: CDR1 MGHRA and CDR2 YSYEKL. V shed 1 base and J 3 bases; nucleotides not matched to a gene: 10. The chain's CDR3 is CASSQVNQGARDTEAFF. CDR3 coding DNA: TGCGCCAGCAGCCAAGTTAACCAGGGGGCTCGGGACACTGAAGCTTTCTTT.

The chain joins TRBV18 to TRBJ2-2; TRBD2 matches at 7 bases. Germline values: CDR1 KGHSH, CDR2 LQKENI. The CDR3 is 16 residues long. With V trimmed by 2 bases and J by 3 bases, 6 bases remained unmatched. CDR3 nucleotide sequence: TGTGCCAGCTCACCAGGATTAGCGGGTCACACCGGGGAGCTGTTTTTT. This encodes CASSPGLAGHTGELFF.

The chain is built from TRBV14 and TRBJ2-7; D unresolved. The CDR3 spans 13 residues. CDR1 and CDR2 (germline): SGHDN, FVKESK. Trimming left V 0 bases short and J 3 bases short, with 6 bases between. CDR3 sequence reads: CASSQDSYYEQYF. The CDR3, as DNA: TGTGCCAGCAGCCAAGACAGCTACTACGAGCAGTACTTC.

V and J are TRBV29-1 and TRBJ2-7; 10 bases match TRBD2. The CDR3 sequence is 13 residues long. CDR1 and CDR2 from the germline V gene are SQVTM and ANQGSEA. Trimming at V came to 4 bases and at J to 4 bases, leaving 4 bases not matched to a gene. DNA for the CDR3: TGCAGCGTTGGTAGGACTAGCGGTTACGAGCAGTACTTC. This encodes CSVGRTSGYEQYF.

CDR3 sequence: CASSPREGTGGLGAGELFF. The CDR3 nucleotides read TGTGCCAGCTCACCAAGGGAGGGTACAGGAGGACTAGGAGCCGGGGAGCTGTTTTTT. The genes are TRBV18 and TRBJ2-2; TRBD2 matches at 7 bases. This CDR3 is 19 amino acids long. CDR1 is KGHSH and CDR2 is LQKENI in the germline V gene. The V gene end was trimmed by 2 bases and the J gene end by 6 bases; junction bases not matched to a gene: 18.

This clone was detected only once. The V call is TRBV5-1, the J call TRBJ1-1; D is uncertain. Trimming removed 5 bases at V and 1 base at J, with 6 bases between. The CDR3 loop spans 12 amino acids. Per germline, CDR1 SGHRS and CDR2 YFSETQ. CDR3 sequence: CASREQNTEAFF. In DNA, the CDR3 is TGCGCCAGCAGGGAGCAGAACACTGAAGCTTTCTTT.

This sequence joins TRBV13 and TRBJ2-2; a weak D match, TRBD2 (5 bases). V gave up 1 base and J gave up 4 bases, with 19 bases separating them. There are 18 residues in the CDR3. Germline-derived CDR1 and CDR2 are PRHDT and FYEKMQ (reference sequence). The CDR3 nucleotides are TGTGCCAGCAGCTTAGTTTATCAGGTCAAAGGAGGCACCGGGGAGCTGTTTTTT. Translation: CASSLVYQVKGGTGELFF.

The CDR3 region is CAWSRGLDQPQHF. The CDR3 coding sequence is TGTGCCTGGAGTAGAGGGCTGGATCAGCCCCAGCATTTT. The chain recombines TRBV30 with TRBJ1-5; D is ambiguous. The CDR3 is made up of 13 amino acids. Germline lookup yields CDR1 GTSNPN and CDR2 SVGIG (reference sequence). V was pared by 2 bases and J by 5 bases, with 10 bases between.

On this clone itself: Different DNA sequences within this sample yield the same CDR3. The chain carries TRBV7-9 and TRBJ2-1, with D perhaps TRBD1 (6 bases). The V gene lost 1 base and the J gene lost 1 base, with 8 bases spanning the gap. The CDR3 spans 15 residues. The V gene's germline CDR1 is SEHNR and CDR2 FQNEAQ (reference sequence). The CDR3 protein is CASSLGQGSYNEQFF. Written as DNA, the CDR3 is TGTGCCAGCAGCTTAGGGCAGGGGTCCTACAATGAGCAGTTCTTC.

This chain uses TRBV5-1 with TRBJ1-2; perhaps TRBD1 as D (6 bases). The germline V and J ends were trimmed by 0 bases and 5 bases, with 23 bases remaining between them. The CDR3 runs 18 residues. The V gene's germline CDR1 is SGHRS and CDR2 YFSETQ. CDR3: CASSLASRTEGWRYGYTF. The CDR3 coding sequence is TGCGCCAGCAGCTTGGCCTCTAGGACAGAAGGGTGGCGGTATGGCTACACCTTC.

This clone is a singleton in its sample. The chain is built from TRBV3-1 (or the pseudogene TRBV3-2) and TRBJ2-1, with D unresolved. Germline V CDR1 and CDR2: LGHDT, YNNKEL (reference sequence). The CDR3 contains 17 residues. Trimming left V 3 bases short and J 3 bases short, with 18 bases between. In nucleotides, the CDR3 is TGTGCCAGCAGCCAGCTCGATCCCCGTTACAGCTACAATGAGCAGTTCTTC. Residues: CASSQLDPRYSYNEQFF.

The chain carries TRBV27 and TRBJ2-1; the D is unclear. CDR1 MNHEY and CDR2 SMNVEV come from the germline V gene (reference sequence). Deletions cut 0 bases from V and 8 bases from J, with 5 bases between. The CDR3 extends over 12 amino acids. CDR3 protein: CASSLSGDEQFF. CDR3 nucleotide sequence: TGTGCCAGCAGTTTATCTGGGGATGAGCAGTTCTTC.

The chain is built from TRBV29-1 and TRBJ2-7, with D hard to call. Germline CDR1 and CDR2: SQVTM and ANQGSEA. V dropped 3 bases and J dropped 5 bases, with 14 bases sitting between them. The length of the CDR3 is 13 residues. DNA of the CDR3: TGCAGCGTTGATTCGGGTCATCTGGACGAGCAGTACTTC. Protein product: CSVDSGHLDEQYF.

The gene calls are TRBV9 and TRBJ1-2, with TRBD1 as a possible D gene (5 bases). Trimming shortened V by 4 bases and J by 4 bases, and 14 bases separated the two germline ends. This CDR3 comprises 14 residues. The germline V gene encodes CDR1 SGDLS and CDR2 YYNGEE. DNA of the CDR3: TGTGCCAGCAGCCCGGAGCGGGGGTCCTATGGCTACACCTTC. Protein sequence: CASSPERGSYGYTF.

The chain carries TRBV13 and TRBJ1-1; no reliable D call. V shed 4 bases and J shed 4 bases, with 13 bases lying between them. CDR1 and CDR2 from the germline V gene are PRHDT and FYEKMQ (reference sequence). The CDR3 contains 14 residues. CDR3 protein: CASSSPVRGTEAFF. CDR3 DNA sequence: TGTGCCAGCAGCTCCCCCGTACGGGGCACTGAAGCTTTCTTT.

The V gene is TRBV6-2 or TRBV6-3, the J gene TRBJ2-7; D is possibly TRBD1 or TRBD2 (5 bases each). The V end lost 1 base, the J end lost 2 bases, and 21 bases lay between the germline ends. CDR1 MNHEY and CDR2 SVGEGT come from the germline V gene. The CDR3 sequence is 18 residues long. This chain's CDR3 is CASSYFNTIRDGTYEQYF. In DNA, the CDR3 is TGTGCCAGCAGTTACTTCAACACGATTAGGGACGGGACCTACGAGCAGTACTTC.

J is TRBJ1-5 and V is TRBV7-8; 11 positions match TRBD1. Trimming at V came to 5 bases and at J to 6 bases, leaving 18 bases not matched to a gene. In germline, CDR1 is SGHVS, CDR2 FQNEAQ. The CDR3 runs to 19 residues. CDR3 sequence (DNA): TGTGCCAGCAGCCATTACGGGATAATCGGACAGGGGGCGGGTCAGCCCCAGCATTTT. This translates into CASSHYGIIGQGAGQPQHF.

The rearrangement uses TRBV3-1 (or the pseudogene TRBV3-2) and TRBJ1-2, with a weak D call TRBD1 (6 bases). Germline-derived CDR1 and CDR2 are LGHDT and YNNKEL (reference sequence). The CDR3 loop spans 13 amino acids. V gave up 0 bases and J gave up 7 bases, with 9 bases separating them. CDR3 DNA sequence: TGTGCCAGCAGCCAAGAGCGGGGGCTTGGCTACACCTTC. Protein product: CASSQERGLGYTF.

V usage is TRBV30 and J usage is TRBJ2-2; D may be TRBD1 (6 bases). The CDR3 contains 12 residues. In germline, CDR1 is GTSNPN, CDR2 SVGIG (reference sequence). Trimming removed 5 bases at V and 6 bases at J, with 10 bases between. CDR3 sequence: CAWAAGAGELFF. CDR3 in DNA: TGTGCCTGGGCCGCAGGGGCCGGGGAGCTGTTTTTT.

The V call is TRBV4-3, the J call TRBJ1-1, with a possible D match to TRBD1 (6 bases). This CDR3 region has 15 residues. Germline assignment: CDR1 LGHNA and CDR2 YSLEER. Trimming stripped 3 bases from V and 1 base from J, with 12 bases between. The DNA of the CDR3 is TGCGCCAGCAGCCAGACAGGACAGAGGAACACTGAAGCTTTCTTT. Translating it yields CASSQTGQRNTEAFF.

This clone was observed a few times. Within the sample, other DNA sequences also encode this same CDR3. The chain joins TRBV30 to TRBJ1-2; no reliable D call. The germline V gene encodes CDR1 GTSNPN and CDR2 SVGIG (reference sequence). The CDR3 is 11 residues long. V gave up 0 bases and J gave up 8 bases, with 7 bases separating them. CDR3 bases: TGTGCCTGGAGTGTGGGGTACGGCTACACCTTC. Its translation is CAWSVGYGYTF.

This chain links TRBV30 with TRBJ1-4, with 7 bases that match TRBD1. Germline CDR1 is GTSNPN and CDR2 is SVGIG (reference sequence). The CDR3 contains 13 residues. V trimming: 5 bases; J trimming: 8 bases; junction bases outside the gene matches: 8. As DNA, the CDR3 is TGTGCCTGGTCCGGGACAGTCAGGGAAAAACTGTTTTTT. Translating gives CAWSGTVREKLFF.

Written as DNA, the CDR3 is TGTGCCAGCAGCTTGGGTCGTACGAGCTCTGGAAACACCATATATTTT. Translated, it gives CASSLGRTSSGNTIYF. J is TRBJ1-3 and V is TRBV5-6, with D hard to call. The CDR3 totals 16 residues. Trimming removed 0 bases from V and 0 bases from J, with 10 bases in between. The germline CDR1 and CDR2 sequences are SGHDT and YYEEEE.

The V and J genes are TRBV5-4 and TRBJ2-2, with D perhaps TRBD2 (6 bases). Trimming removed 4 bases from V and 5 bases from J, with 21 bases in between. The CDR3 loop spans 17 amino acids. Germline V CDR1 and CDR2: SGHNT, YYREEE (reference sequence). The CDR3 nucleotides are TGTGCCAGCAGCCCCGGTTGGGCGGGGACCGCGACCGGGGAGCTGTTTTTT. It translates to CASSPGWAGTATGELFF. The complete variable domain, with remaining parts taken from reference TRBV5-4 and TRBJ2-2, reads ETGVTQSPTHLIKTRGQQVTLRCSSQSGHNTVSWYQQALGQGPQFIFQYYREEENGRGNFPPRFSGLQFPNYSSELNVNALELDDSALYLCASSPGWAGTATGELFFGEGSRLTVL.